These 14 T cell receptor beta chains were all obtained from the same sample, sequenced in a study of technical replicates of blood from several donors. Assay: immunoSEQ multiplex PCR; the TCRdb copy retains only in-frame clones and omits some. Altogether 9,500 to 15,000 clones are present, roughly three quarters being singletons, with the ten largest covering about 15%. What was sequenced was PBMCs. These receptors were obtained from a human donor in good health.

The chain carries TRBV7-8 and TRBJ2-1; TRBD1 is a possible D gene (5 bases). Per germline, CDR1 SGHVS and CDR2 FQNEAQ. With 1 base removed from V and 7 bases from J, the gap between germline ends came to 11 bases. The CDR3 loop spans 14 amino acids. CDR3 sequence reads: CASSLGTSVNEQFF. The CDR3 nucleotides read TGTGCCAGCAGCTTAGGGACAAGCGTAAATGAGCAGTTCTTC. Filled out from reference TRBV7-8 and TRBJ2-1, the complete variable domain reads GAGVSQSPRYKVAKRGQDVALRCDPISGHVSLFWYQQALGQGPEFLTYFQNEAQLDKSGLPSDRFFAERPEGSVSTLKIQRTQQEDSAVYLCASSLGTSVNEQFFGPGTRLTVL.

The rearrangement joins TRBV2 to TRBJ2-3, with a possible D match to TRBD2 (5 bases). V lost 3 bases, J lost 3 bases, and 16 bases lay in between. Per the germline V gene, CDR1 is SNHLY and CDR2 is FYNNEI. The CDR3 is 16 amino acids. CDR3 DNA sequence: TGTGCCAGCAGTGAGCGGGCAGGCGGCCTAACAGATACGCAGTATTTT. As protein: CASSERAGGLTDTQYF.

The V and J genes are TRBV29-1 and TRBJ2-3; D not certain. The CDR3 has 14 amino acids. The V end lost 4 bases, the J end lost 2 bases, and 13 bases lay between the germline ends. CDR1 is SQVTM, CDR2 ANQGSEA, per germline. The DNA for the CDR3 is TGCAGCGTTGGTATTGGGCACAACACAGATACGCAGTATTTT. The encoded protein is CSVGIGHNTDTQYF.

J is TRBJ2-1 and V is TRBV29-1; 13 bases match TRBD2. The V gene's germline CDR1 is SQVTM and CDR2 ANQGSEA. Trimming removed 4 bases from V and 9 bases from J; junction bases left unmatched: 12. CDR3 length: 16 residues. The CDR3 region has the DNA TGCAGCGTTGGGACTAGCGGGAGCAAAGGGGAGGGTGAGCAGTTCTTC. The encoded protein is CSVGTSGSKGEGEQFF.

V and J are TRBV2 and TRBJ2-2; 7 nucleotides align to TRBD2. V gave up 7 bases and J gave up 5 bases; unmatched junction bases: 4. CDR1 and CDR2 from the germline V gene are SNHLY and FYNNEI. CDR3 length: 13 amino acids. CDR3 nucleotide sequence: TGTGCCAGCAAGTCACTAGCGACCGGGGAGCTGTTTTTT. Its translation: CASKSLATGELFF.

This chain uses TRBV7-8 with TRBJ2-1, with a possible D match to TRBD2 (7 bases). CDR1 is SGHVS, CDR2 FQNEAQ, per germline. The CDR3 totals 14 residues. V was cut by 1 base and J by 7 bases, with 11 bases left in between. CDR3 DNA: TGTGCCAGCAGCTTAGTGGAGGGGGGGAATGAGCAGTTCTTC. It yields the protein CASSLVEGGNEQFF.

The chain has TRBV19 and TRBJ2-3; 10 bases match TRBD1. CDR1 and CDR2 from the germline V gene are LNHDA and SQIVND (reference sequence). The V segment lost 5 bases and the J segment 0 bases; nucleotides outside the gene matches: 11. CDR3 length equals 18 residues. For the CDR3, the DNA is TGTGCCAGTAGTTTTTCGGGACAGGGGTTAGTTAGCACAGATACGCAGTATTTT. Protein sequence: CASSFSGQGLVSTDTQYF.

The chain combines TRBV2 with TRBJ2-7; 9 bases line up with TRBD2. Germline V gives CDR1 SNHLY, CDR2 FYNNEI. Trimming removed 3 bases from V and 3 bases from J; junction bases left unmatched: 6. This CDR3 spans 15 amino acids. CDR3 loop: CASSEAGGEYYEQYF. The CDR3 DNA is TGTGCCAGCAGTGAGGCGGGAGGGGAGTACTACGAGCAGTACTTC. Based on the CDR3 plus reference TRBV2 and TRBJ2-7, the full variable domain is EPEVTQTPSHQVTQMGQEVILRCVPISNHLYFYWYRQILGQKVEFLVSFYNNEISEKSEIFDDQFSVERPDGSNFTLKIRSTKLEDSAMYFCASSEAGGEYYEQYFGPGTRLTVT.

CDR3 protein: CASSRGLAGDTDTQYF. CDR3 nucleotides: TGCGCCAGCAGTAGGGGACTAGCGGGTGACACAGATACGCAGTATTTT. The chain carries TRBV10-1 and TRBJ2-3; 12 bases are a match to TRBD2. V lost 5 bases and J lost 2; bases outside the gene matches: 5. Germline V gives CDR1 WNHNN, CDR2 SYGVQD (reference sequence). The CDR3 is 16 residues long.

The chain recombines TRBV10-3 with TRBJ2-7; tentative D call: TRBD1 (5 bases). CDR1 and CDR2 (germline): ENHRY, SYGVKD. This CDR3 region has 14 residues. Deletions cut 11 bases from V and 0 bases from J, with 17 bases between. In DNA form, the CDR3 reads TGTGCCGTCCGACCAGGGCAAACCTCCTACGAGCAGTACTTC. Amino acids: CAVRPGQTSYEQYF.

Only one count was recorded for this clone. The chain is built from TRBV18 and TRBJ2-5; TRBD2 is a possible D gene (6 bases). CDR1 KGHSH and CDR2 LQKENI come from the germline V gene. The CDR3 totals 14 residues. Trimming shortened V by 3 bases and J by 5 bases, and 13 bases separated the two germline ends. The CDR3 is CASSPGLALETQYF. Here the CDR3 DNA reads TGTGCCAGCTCACCGGGCCTAGCGCTGGAGACCCAGTACTTC.

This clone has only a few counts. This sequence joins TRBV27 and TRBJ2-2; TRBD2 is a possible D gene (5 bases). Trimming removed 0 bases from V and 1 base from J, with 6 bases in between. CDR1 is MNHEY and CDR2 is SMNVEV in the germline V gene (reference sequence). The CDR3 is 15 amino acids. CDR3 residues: CASSLSGLNTGELFF. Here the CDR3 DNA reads TGTGCCAGCAGTTTATCCGGACTGAACACCGGGGAGCTGTTTTTT.

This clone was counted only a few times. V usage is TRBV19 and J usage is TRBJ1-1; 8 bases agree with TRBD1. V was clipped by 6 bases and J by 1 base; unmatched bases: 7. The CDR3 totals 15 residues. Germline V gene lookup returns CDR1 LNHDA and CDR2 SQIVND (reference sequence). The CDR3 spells CASRVQGAQNTEAFF. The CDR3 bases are TGTGCCAGTAGAGTTCAGGGGGCGCAGAACACTGAAGCTTTCTTT.

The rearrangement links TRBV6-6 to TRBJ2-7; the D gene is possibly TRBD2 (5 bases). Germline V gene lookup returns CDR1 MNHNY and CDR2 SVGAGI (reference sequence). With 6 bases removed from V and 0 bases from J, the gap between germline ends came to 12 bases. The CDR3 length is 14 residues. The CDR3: CASRPSGSSYEQYF. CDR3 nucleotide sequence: TGTGCCAGCAGGCCCTCGGGATCCTCCTACGAGCAGTACTTC.